Below, one T cell receptor (beta chain) is given with its context. Antigen unknown. Profiled with immunoSEQ multiplex PCR; TCRdb holds only in-frame clones, not every one. Of around 88,000 clones in the sample, around four fifths were seen once. This sample stems from a study of graft-versus-host responses after intestinal transplantation. The CDR3 is made up of 13 amino acids. The germline CDR1 and CDR2 sequences are SGHDT and YYEEEE. Trimming removed 4 bases at V and 2 bases at J, with 9 bases between. Material: unstimulated CD8+ T cells sorted from spleen or lymph node cells, obtained before intestinal transplant. This chain links TRBV5-6 with TRBJ2-5; no reliable D call. The sequence came from a human donor who received an intestinal transplant. The CDR3 region is CASSHLIQETQYF. DNA for the CDR3: TGTGCCAGCAGCCACCTCATACAAGAGACCCAGTACTTC.